These 31 T cell receptor beta chains were sequenced from one sample in a study of T-cell memory formation after mild COVID-19 (dated by TCRdb to 2020 to 2022). Library preparation used 5' RACE. The data were produced on an Illumina NovaSeq 6000. The raw public data were reprocessed by TCRdb itself: fastp quality trimming at Q25, MiXCR clonotype calling, in-frame beta chains only. Every entry covers one CDR3 protein and lists the most common genes and DNA from its rows. The table for this sample lists 150,000 to 200,000 distinct CDR3 sequences; about 15% of them were counted only once. 12% to 15% of the sample rests with the top ten. Sequences were obtained from PBMCs or a T cell subset sorted from them (not recorded which). The receptors shown here come from an adult woman who had mild COVID-19 (a few samples of this study predate the infection). The sample titles of this study are shuffled in the database, so cell type and time point are left out; the donor was told from shared clones.

The V gene is TRBV12-3 or TRBV12-4, the J gene TRBJ2-7; D unresolved. Trimming left V 6 bases short and J 2 bases short, with 14 bases between. The length of the CDR3 is 14 residues. In nucleotides, the CDR3 is TGTGCCAGCAGCCCTAGGACGGTTACCTACGAGCAGTACTTC. It translates to CASSPRTVTYEQYF.

The V gene is TRBV9, the J gene TRBJ1-1; D remains unclear. The germline V gene has CDR1 SGDLS and CDR2 YYNGEE. The CDR3 runs to 13 residues. Between the trimmed V and J ends, which lost 1 base and 3 bases, there was a span of 7 bases. The CDR3 protein is CASSVSGDTEAFF. CDR3 sequence (DNA): TGTGCCAGCAGCGTATCTGGGGACACTGAAGCTTTCTTT.

In its sample, this clonotype was seen a few times. V is TRBV4-1 and J is TRBJ1-1, with D hard to call. Germline CDR1 and CDR2: MGHRA and YSYEKL. The CDR3 has 14 amino acids. Trimming removed 7 bases from V and 3 bases from J, with 15 bases in between. The CDR3 DNA reads as TGCGCCAGCACCTCAACGGAGGAGGACACTGAAGCTTTCTTT. As protein: CASTSTEEDTEAFF.

This chain joins TRBV10-3 and TRBJ1-1; unclear D gene. CDR3 length: 11 residues. The V gene's germline CDR1 is ENHRY and CDR2 SYGVKD. V lost 6 bases and J lost 1, with 3 bases in between. The chain's CDR3 is CAIRENTEAFF. The DNA for the CDR3 is TGTGCCATCAGGGAGAACACTGAAGCTTTCTTT.

This clonotype has just a few counts. The V call is TRBV21-1, the J call TRBJ2-1; the D call in the table, TRBD2, was not verified against the DNA. TRBV21-1 is listed as a pseudogene. The CDR3 is made up of 17 amino acids. The chain's CDR3 is CASSRLAGGRPWNEQFF. In nucleotides, the CDR3 is TGTGCCAGCAGCCGCCTAGCGGGAGGGCGGCCTTGGAATGAGCAGTTCTTC.

This clonotype showed up just a few times. This sequence joins TRBV27 and TRBJ2-3; TRBD2 is a possible D gene (5 bases). CDR1 MNHEY and CDR2 SMNVEV come from the germline V gene (reference sequence). The V end was cut by 5 bases, the J end by 2 bases, with 11 bases between. CDR3 size: 14 residues. The CDR3 spells CASSLGIVTDTQYF. The CDR3 DNA follows: TGTGCCAGCAGTCTCGGGATTGTCACAGATACGCAGTATTTT.

This clonotype was seen more than once but under ten times. The chain uses TRBV4-1 and TRBJ2-3, with D unclear. CDR3 length: 14 amino acids. Germline CDR1 is MGHRA and CDR2 is YSYEKL. V was cut by 1 base and J by 9 bases, with 14 bases left in between. CDR3 coding DNA: TGCGCCAGCAGCCAAGTAAATGAGGTAGAGACGCAGTATTTT. Translation gives CASSQVNEVETQYF.

This chain joins TRBV7-6 and TRBJ2-7; D might be TRBD1 (5 bases). Germline CDR1 reads SGHVS; CDR2 reads FNYEAQ. This CDR3 region has 14 residues. V shed 1 base and J shed 2 bases, with 9 bases lying between them. CDR3 protein: CASSLGGRTYEQYF. CDR3 sequence (DNA): TGTGCCAGCAGCTTAGGGGGCAGGACCTACGAGCAGTACTTC.

The genes are TRBV4-1 and TRBJ2-7, with a weak D call TRBD1 (5 bases). V was pared by 1 base and J by 0 bases, with 10 bases between. This CDR3 region has 15 residues. CDR1 is MGHRA and CDR2 is YSYEKL in the germline V gene. Here the CDR3 DNA reads TGCGCCAGCAGCCAAGGGACATCTTACTCCTACGAGCAGTACTTC. Translation: CASSQGTSYSYEQYF.

The V gene is TRBV15, the J gene TRBJ1-1; possible D gene TRBD1, 5 bases. Looked up from germline, CDR1 is LNHNV and CDR2 is YYDKDF (reference sequence). V lost 1 base and J 5 bases, leaving 8 bases between the germline ends. This CDR3 has 13 amino acids. DNA of the CDR3: TGTGCCACCAGCAGAGGGGACGGAACTGAAGCTTTCTTT. This gives the protein CATSRGDGTEAFF. Looking up the rest from reference TRBV15 and TRBJ1-1 gives the full variable domain: DAMVIQNPRYQVTQFGKPVTLSCSQTLNHNVMYWYQQKSSQAPKLLFHYYDKDFNNEADTPDNFQSRRPNTSFCFLDIRSPGLGDTAMYLCATSRGDGTEAFFGQGTRLTVV.

This clonotype appeared a few times. V and J are TRBV7-2 and TRBJ1-1; D unresolved. Germline V lookup: CDR1 SGHTA, CDR2 FQGNSA. Trimming left V 4 bases short and J 4 bases short, with 10 bases between. The CDR3 extends over 13 amino acids. The CDR3 DNA sequence: TGTGCCAGCAGCTCCAGCAGGACCACTGAAGCTTTCTTT. This encodes CASSSSRTTEAFF.

This chain links TRBV9 with TRBJ2-2; a possible D gene is TRBD2 (5 bases). Germline-derived CDR1 and CDR2 are SGDLS and YYNGEE. This CDR3 is 16 amino acids long. Deletions cut 0 bases from V and 0 bases from J, with 9 bases between. The CDR3 DNA reads as TGTGCCAGCAGCGTAGGAGCGGCAGCGAACACCGGGGAGCTGTTTTTT. This codes for CASSVGAAANTGELFF.

This clonotype was observed a handful of times. In DNA form, the CDR3 reads TGTGCCAGCAGCCAAGACTGGAGCGGGGGCCCGAGGAGTACGCAGTATTTT. It is translated as CASSQDWSGGPRSTQYF. The chain joins TRBV14 to TRBJ2-3; 8 positions agree with TRBD2. V was clipped by 0 bases and J by 8 bases; unmatched bases: 13. CDR3 size: 17 residues. Germline V gene lookup returns CDR1 SGHDN and CDR2 FVKESK.

The sample holds a few counts of this clonotype. The chain is built from TRBV4-3 and TRBJ2-7; D is perhaps TRBD2 (6 bases). V was shortened by 0 bases and J by 3 bases, with 12 bases between the two germline ends. This CDR3 region has 15 residues. CDR1 and CDR2 from the germline V gene are LGHNA and YSLEER. This chain's CDR3 is CASSQETASVYEQYF. The CDR3 DNA reads as TGCGCCAGCAGCCAAGAGACAGCTAGCGTCTACGAGCAGTACTTC.

The sample holds a few counts of this clonotype. V usage is TRBV29-1 and J usage is TRBJ2-1, with D perhaps matching TRBD1 (5 bases). Germline CDR1 reads SQVTM; CDR2 reads ANQGSEA. The CDR3 contains 13 residues. Trimming removed 3 bases at V and 3 bases at J, with 9 bases between. CDR3 nucleotide sequence: TGCAGCGTTGAGTTGGACATCTACAATGAGCAGTTCTTC. This codes for CSVELDIYNEQFF.

This clonotype was counted between two and nine times. The chain has TRBV18 and TRBJ2-7, with a tentative D call TRBD2 (5 bases). Germline-derived CDR1 and CDR2 are KGHSH and LQKENI. CDR3 length: 13 residues. V was trimmed by 5 bases and J by 2 bases, leaving 10 bases between them. The CDR3 nucleotides are TGTGCCAGCTCAGATCGGGATACCTACGAGCAGTACTTC. Protein: CASSDRDTYEQYF. Full variable domain (outside the CDR3, taken from reference TRBV18 and TRBJ2-7): NAGVMQNPRHLVRRRGQEARLRCSPMKGHSHVYWYRQLPEEGLKFMVYLQKENIIDESGMPKERFSAEFPKEGPSILRIQQVVRGDSAAYFCASSDRDTYEQYFGPGTRLTVT.

This clonotype was counted between two and nine times. The chain carries TRBV12-3 or TRBV12-4 and TRBJ2-2, with D possibly TRBD1 on 6 matching bases. The CDR3 runs to 14 residues. Trimming pared 3 bases from V and 7 bases from J, leaving 12 bases between. The CDR3 here is CASSFHRVGGELFF. The CDR3 nucleotides read TGTGCCAGCAGTTTCCACAGGGTCGGCGGGGAGCTGTTTTTT.

A few counts support this clonotype. The rearrangement joins TRBV5-1 to TRBJ1-2; D gene ambiguous. V lost 0 bases and J 8 bases, leaving 11 bases between the germline ends. Germline loops: CDR1 SGHRS, CDR2 YFSETQ. The CDR3 has 13 residues. CDR3 sequence (DNA): TGCGCCAGCAGCTTGGCCATCCAGGCGGGCTACACCTTC. This translates into CASSLAIQAGYTF.

The chain couples TRBV20-1 to TRBJ1-2, with D maybe TRBD1 (6 bases). CDR1 is DFQATT, CDR2 SNEGSKA, per germline (reference sequence). This CDR3 contains 16 residues. V was cut by 1 base and J by 4 bases, with 19 bases left in between. CDR3 sequence reads: CSARAFTGFVGYGYTF. Written as DNA, the CDR3 is TGCAGTGCTAGAGCCTTCACAGGGTTTGTAGGCTATGGCTACACCTTC.

J is TRBJ1-1 and V is TRBV2; D gene unclear. The CDR3 contains 11 residues. Germline values: CDR1 SNHLY, CDR2 FYNNEI. Trimming pared 9 bases from V and 5 bases from J, leaving 10 bases between. CDR3 region: CARSAGTEAFF. CDR3 sequence (DNA): TGTGCCAGATCGGCTGGTACTGAAGCTTTCTTT. The full variable domain, in which reference TRBV2 and TRBJ1-1 provide the parts outside the CDR3, is EPEVTQTPSHQVTQMGQEVILRCVPISNHLYFYWYRQILGQKVEFLVSFYNNEISEKSEIFDDQFSVERPDGSNFTLKIRSTKLEDSAMYFCARSAGTEAFFGQGTRLTVV.

The chain links TRBV9 to TRBJ1-2; the match to TRBD1 covers 9 bases. After removal of 2 bases from V and 5 bases from J, the junction contained 7 bases not matched to a gene. Looked up from germline, CDR1 is SGDLS and CDR2 is YYNGEE. The CDR3 has 15 residues. The CDR3 sequence is CASSVGGQGSYGYTF. The CDR3 DNA sequence: TGTGCCAGCAGCGTCGGGGGACAGGGAAGTTATGGCTACACCTTC.

V and J are TRBV29-1 and TRBJ2-1; no clear D gene. CDR3 length: 14 amino acids. Trimming removed 1 base from V and 0 bases from J, with 7 bases in between. CDR1 is SQVTM and CDR2 is ANQGSEA in the germline V gene. The CDR3 sequence: CSVEGPDSYNEQFF. The CDR3 DNA follows: TGCAGCGTTGAAGGGCCGGACTCCTACAATGAGCAGTTCTTC.

The chain links TRBV12-3 or TRBV12-4 to TRBJ2-4, with 9 bases that match TRBD1. The CDR3 is made up of 15 amino acids. The V and J ends lost 4 bases and 8 bases, in that order; junction bases with no gene match: 9. The CDR3 is CASSSGPGQGYIQYF. CDR3 DNA: TGTGCCAGCAGTTCCGGACCGGGACAGGGATACATTCAGTACTTC.

This clonotype appeared many times. This chain links TRBV29-1 with TRBJ2-7, with TRBD1 as a possible D gene (6 bases). With 7 bases removed from V and 4 bases from J, the gap between germline ends came to 14 bases. Germline CDR1 reads SQVTM; CDR2 reads ANQGSEA. The CDR3 has 12 amino acids. The CDR3 region is CSARGQIYEQYF. The CDR3 bases are TGCAGCGCCCGAGGACAGATATACGAGCAGTACTTC.

In its sample, this clonotype was seen a few times. The J gene is TRBJ2-3, the V gene TRBV4-1; 9 nucleotides align to TRBD2. CDR3 length: 16 amino acids. V trimming: 6 bases; J trimming: 3 bases; junction bases outside the gene matches: 10. Germline CDR1 MGHRA, CDR2 YSYEKL. This CDR3 is CASSLLAGRGTDTQYF. As DNA, the CDR3 is TGCGCCAGCAGTCTTCTAGCGGGGAGGGGTACAGATACGCAGTATTTT.

The table lists this clonotype with a few counts. V and J are TRBV9 and TRBJ2-2, with 14 bases matching TRBD2. The CDR3 has 16 amino acids. Germline V gene sequence: CDR1 SGDLS, CDR2 YYNGEE. Trimming cost V 0 bases and J 11 bases; bases outside gene matches: 6. The CDR3 loop reads CASSVGGLAGDLELFF. The CDR3 bases are TGTGCCAGCAGCGTAGGGGGACTAGCGGGAGATTTAGAGCTGTTTTTT. Full variable domain (rest looked up from reference TRBV9 and TRBJ2-2): DSGVTQTPKHLITATGQRVTLRCSPRSGDLSVYWYQQSLDQGLQFLIQYYNGEERAKGNILERFSAQQFPDLHSELNLSSLELGDSALYFCASSVGGLAGDLELFFGEGSRLTVL.

The V gene is TRBV18, the J gene TRBJ2-1; a weak D match, TRBD2 (5 bases). Trimming took off 6 bases at V and 2 bases at J, with 11 bases between the two ends. The germline V gene has CDR1 KGHSH and CDR2 LQKENI. The CDR3 totals 14 residues. CDR3 in DNA: TGTGCCAGCTCCCCCAAGGGAGCCTACAATGAGCAGTTCTTC. It codes for CASSPKGAYNEQFF.

This clonotype turned up a few times. The V gene is TRBV6-2 or TRBV6-3, the J gene TRBJ2-1; D unclear. This CDR3 is built from 13 residues. Looked up from germline, CDR1 is MNHEY and CDR2 is SVGEGT. The V and J ends lost 0 bases and 6 bases respectively, with 6 bases between them. The CDR3 bases are TGTGCCAGCAGTTACTCGACGGCCAATGAGCAGTTCTTC. This encodes CASSYSTANEQFF.

This chain links TRBV20-1 with TRBJ1-5, with 7 bases aligning to TRBD1. CDR3 length: 16 residues. The germline V gene encodes CDR1 DFQATT and CDR2 SNEGSKA (reference sequence). The V and J ends lost 2 bases and 0 bases, in that order; junction bases with no gene match: 7. Here the CDR3 reads CSARLGTVYSNQPQHF. CDR3 bases: TGCAGTGCTAGACTCGGGACAGTTTATAGCAATCAGCCCCAGCATTTT.

The rearrangement links TRBV5-1 to TRBJ2-7, with TRBD1 identical over 11 bases. The CDR3 extends over 16 amino acids. Losses at the gene ends were 3 bases for V and 2 bases for J; bases not matched to a gene: 7. Germline V gene sequence: CDR1 SGHRS, CDR2 YFSETQ. The CDR3: CASSSQPGQGAYEQYF. CDR3 sequence (DNA): TGCGCCAGCAGCTCCCAGCCGGGACAGGGGGCCTACGAGCAGTACTTC.

This clonotype was seen a handful of times. This chain links TRBV27 with TRBJ2-7; D is unresolved. Looked up from germline, CDR1 is MNHEY and CDR2 is SMNVEV (reference sequence). V gave up 5 bases and J gave up 2 bases, with 10 bases separating them. The CDR3 extends over 13 amino acids. The CDR3 nucleotides are TGTGCCAGCAGTGGGCAGTTTACCTACGAGCAGTACTTC. Translation: CASSGQFTYEQYF.